The T cell receptor (beta chain) under discussion was sequenced for a study of cytomegalovirus exposure and HLA in healthy donors. In the study overall: Previous work identified some 120 million unique TCR beta sequences from approximately 190 million T cells. Study outcomes and limitations: Many donors carried some public TCRs, although rarity characterized most TCR sequences. A few V segments could not be told apart, such as TRBV6-2 and TRBV6-3, and were left out.

About this clone: Its antigen is undetermined.

V was cut by 6 bases and J by 2 bases, with 8 bases left in between. From germline, CDR1 is MDHEN and CDR2 SYDVKM. CDR3 length equals 12 residues. Use of 60 Vbeta and 13 Jbeta primers characterized the PCR. The data were produced by immunoSEQ multiplex PCR, yet TCRdb's version contains in-frame clones alone and is incomplete. The sample records under 250,000 clones, roughly 85% being singletons. The rearrangement uses TRBV28 and TRBJ2-7, with D unresolved. The sequence derives from a woman in her fifties or sixties in good health and CMV-seronegative. Sequenced input: PBMCs. The CDR3 loop is CASRSDTYEQYF. CDR3 nucleotide sequence: TGTGCCAGCAGATCAGACACCTACGAGCAGTACTTC.